These T cell receptor beta chains were read from a single sample in a study of shared clonotypes between healthy human individuals. Data came from immunoSEQ multiplex PCR; TCRdb stores just in-frame clones and leaves some out. The table records about 580,000 clones, roughly 98% of them present only once. Specimen: naive CD8+ T cells sorted from blood. These receptors all stem from a man younger than 40 in good health. CDR3s include the opening cysteine and the closing phenylalanine or tryptophan. A D gene is named only where the DNA matches it firmly. The size of a clone is reported for some rows only, either as once, few or many, or as a class for expanded clones.

J,size,D,V,DNA,CDR3
TRBJ2-7,NA,NA,TRBV5-6,TGTGCCAGCAGCGGGGGCTTAGGGGTTGACTCCTACGAGCAGTACTTC,CASSGGLGVDSYEQYF
TRBJ1-3,NA,NA,TRBV7-9,TGTGCCAGCAGCTCGACCCGGGACATCGGAGGAAACACCATATATTTT,CASSSTRDIGGNTIYF
TRBJ2-1,NA,TRBD1,TRBV15,TGTGCCACCACCTTAACAGGGGCAGGGGAGCAGTTCTTC,CATTLTGAGEQFF
TRBJ2-5,NA,NA,TRBV7-9,TGTGCCAGCAGTTTAGCGGAACCGCAAGAGACCCAGTACTTC,CASSLAEPQETQYF
TRBJ1-1,NA,NA,TRBV29-1,TGCAGCGCTTTGACAGACTCCACTGAAGCTTTCTTT,CSALTDSTEAFF
TRBJ2-1,NA,NA,TRBV9,TGTGCCAGCAGCGTAGTTGGGGAAAGCTCCTACAATGAGCAGTTCTTC,CASSVVGESSYNEQFF
TRBJ1-4,NA,TRBD1,TRBV5-6,TGTGCCAGCAGCTCACCGGGGACAGGGCCTGAAAAACTGTTTTTT,CASSSPGTGPEKLFF
TRBJ2-1,NA,NA,TRBV7-3,TGTGCCAGCAGCTTAAGGGCGGGTTTCCCCTACAATGAGCAGTTCTTC,CASSLRAGFPYNEQFF
TRBJ2-1,NA,NA,TRBV7-9,TGTGCCAGCAGCTCCGGGACTGAGCAGTTCTTC,CASSSGTEQFF
TRBJ2-7,NA,NA,TRBV7-8,TGTGCCAGCAGCGAGTTCCGGGACTTCCCCTACGAGCAGTACTTC,CASSEFRDFPYEQYF
TRBJ2-1,NA,TRBD2,TRBV25-1,TGTGCCAGCAGTGTTAGAGGACTAGCGGGAGAATTACCCAATGAGCAGTTCTTC,CASSVRGLAGELPNEQFF
TRBJ2-1,NA,NA,TRBV9,TGTGCCAGCAGCGAGCTAGCTTTCTTTAACAATGAGCAGTTCTTC,CASSELAFFNNEQFF
TRBJ1-2,NA,NA,TRBV7-2,TGTGCCAGCAGCTTACAGGGAGCCTATGGCTACACCTTC,CASSLQGAYGYTF
TRBJ2-5,once,TRBD1,TRBV27,TGTGCCAGCAGGCCACCACCGGGACAGGGAGAGACCCAGTACTTC,CASRPPPGQGETQYF
TRBJ1-1,once,NA,TRBV9,TGTGCCAGCAGCGAGAGAGTGAACACTGAAGCTTTCTTT,CASSERVNTEAFF
TRBJ1-5,NA,NA,TRBV15,TGTGCCACCAACATGATTAGCAATCAGCCCCAGCATTTT,CATNMISNQPQHF
TRBJ2-7,once,TRBD1,TRBV6-6,TGTGCCAGCAGTTCCTTAACCGGGACAGGGGGCGAGCAGTACTTC,CASSSLTGTGGEQYF
TRBJ1-1,NA,TRBD1,TRBV4-1,TGCGCCAGCAGCTTCGGACAGGGAACTGAAGCTTTCTTT,CASSFGQGTEAFF
TRBJ2-7,NA,NA,TRBV9,TGTGCCAGCAGCTCCGGGGGATCGGGACGACCCTACGAGCAGTACTTC,CASSSGGSGRPYEQYF
TRBJ2-7,NA,TRBD2,TRBV7-8,TGTGCCAGCAGCTTAACTAGCGGAAGCTCCTACGAGCAGTACTTC,CASSLTSGSSYEQYF